The sequence of this T cell receptor beta chain was determined in a study of cytomegalovirus exposure and HLA in healthy donors. The study's findings and limits: It was likely that a cluster of highly shared sequence variants was a sequencing artifact.

Unmatched junction bases numbered 6, after V lost 5 bases and J lost 4 bases. Germline CDR1 and CDR2: SGHTA and FQGNSA. CDR3 length: 15 amino acids. A word on this clone: Its antigen is currently unknown.

The primer mix had 60 Vbeta and 13 Jbeta primers. Clones were read by immunoSEQ multiplex PCR, and TCRdb kept only the in-frame ones, dropping some. The sample contains approximately 110,000 clones, roughly 79% of which appear only once. The sample was PBMCs. This receptor was identified in a male donor in good health and CMV-seronegative. The gene calls are TRBV7-2 and TRBJ1-5; 9 bases agree with TRBD1. CDR3 sequence reads: CASSLATGGNQPQHF. CDR3 coding DNA: TGTGCCAGCAGCCTGGCGACAGGGGGTAATCAGCCCCAGCATTTT. The whole variable domain, remainder taken from reference TRBV7-2 and TRBJ1-5, is GAGVSQSPSNKVTEKGKDVELRCDPISGHTALYWYRQSLGQGLEFLIYFQGNSAPDKSGLPSDRFSAERTGGSVSTLTIQRTQQEDSAVYLCASSLATGGNQPQHFGDGTRLSIL.